This is a list of T cell receptor beta chains from one sample in a study of graft-versus-host responses after intestinal transplantation. Their recognized antigens are unknown. Profiling relied on immunoSEQ multiplex PCR, and the TCRdb table lists in-frame clones only, not all of them. The sample holds about 120,000 clones, 85% to 95% seen once. The specimen was unstimulated CD8+ T cells sorted from spleen or lymph node cells, collected before transplant. All receptors come from a human donor who was the organ donor for an intestinal transplant. Each CDR3 is given with its conserved first and last residue. A D gene is named only where the DNA matches it firmly. The size of a clone is reported for some rows only, either as once, few or many, or as a class for expanded clones.

clone_size j_call v_call d_call cdr3_aa cdr3_nt
NA TRBJ1-1 TRBV30 NA CAWSRLEAFF TGTGCCTGGAGTAGGCTTGAAGCTTTCTTT
NA TRBJ1-1 TRBV6-1 TRBD1 CASSVDRRNTEAFF TGTGCCAGCAGTGTGGACAGGCGGAACACTGAAGCTTTCTTT
NA TRBJ2-4 TRBV29-1 TRBD2 CSVEEGLAGGDIQYF TGCAGCGTTGAAGAGGGACTAGCGGGAGGGGACATTCAGTACTTC
NA TRBJ1-1 TRBV19 TRBD1 CASSSTGSGAFF TGTGCCAGTAGCTCGACAGGGTCTGGAGCTTTCTTT
NA TRBJ2-3 TRBV15 NA CATSRDANKGVRTDTQYF TGTGCCACCAGCAGAGACGCTAATAAAGGGGTGCGCACAGATACGCAGTATTTT
NA TRBJ2-7 TRBV2 TRBD1 CASSEGQGTYEQYF TGTGCCAGCAGTGAGGGACAGGGCACCTACGAGCAGTACTTC
NA TRBJ2-3 TRBV5-1 NA CASSTLGRIIGDTQYF TGCGCCAGCAGTACCCTGGGACGGATCATTGGAGATACGCAGTATTTT
NA TRBJ2-7 TRBV28 TRBD2 CASSPAGAGEQYF TGTGCCAGCAGTCCAGCGGGAGCGGGCGAGCAGTACTTC
NA TRBJ1-4 TRBV27 TRBD1 CASSPNPPDRGREKLFF TGTGCCAGCAGTCCCAACCCTCCGGACAGGGGGCGAGAAAAACTGTTTTTT
NA TRBJ2-5 TRBV7-9 TRBD1 CASSSTRGETQYF TGTGCCAGCAGCTCGACCAGGGGGGAGACCCAGTACTTC
NA TRBJ2-3 TRBV6-1 TRBD2 CASSEYAFGGGSTDTQYF TGTGCCAGCAGTGAATACGCTTTCGGCGGGGGGAGCACAGATACGCAGTATTTT
few TRBJ1-1 TRBV30 TRBD1 CAWTDRRDTEAFF TGTGCCTGGACGGACAGGAGGGACACTGAAGCTTTCTTT
NA TRBJ2-3 TRBV30 TRBD2 CAWSISGGSTDTQYF TGTGCCTGGAGTATTTCGGGAGGGAGCACAGATACGCAGTATTTT
NA TRBJ2-3 TRBV9 NA CASSVEGTDTQYF TGTGCCAGCAGCGTAGAAGGGACAGATACGCAGTATTTT
NA TRBJ1-5 TRBV5-6 NA CASSTKPQGLGQPQHF TGTGCCAGCAGCACGAAACCACAGGGTCTGGGTCAGCCCCAGCATTTT
NA TRBJ2-3 TRBV4-3 TRBD2 CASGGLLAGDLDTQYF TGCGCCAGCGGGGGTTTACTAGCGGGAGATTTGGATACGCAGTATTTT
NA TRBJ1-1 TRBV29-1 NA CSVEEVRGGPGGNTEAFF TGCAGCGTTGAAGAGGTTCGGGGGGGGCCGGGGGGGAACACTGAAGCTTTCTTT
NA TRBJ1-1 TRBV7-9 NA CASNFYSGGFYTEAFF TGTGCCAGCAACTTTTATTCGGGCGGATTCTACACTGAAGCTTTCTTT
NA TRBJ1-5 TRBV6-1 TRBD1 CASSEFDRVKPQHF TGTGCCAGCAGTGAATTCGACAGGGTAAAGCCCCAGCATTTT
NA TRBJ2-7 TRBV2 TRBD2 CASSRTSGRTAYEQYF TGTGCCAGCAGTCGTACTAGCGGGAGGACCGCCTACGAGCAGTACTTC
NA TRBJ2-5 TRBV1 NA CTSTRQAQETQYF TGCACCAGCACCCGACAGGCTCAAGAGACCCAGTACTTC
NA TRBJ2-3 TRBV9 TRBD1 CASSGTGGTDTQYF TGTGCCAGCAGCGGGACAGGGGGCACAGATACGCAGTATTTT
few TRBJ2-7 TRBV5-4 NA CASSPGPGLPTYEQYF TGTGCCAGCAGCCCCGGACCGGGACTGCCAACCTACGAGCAGTACTTC
NA TRBJ2-3 TRBV9 NA CASSAGFGRGPDTQYF TGTGCCAGCAGCGCCGGCTTTGGGCGAGGCCCAGATACGCAGTATTTT
NA TRBJ2-2 TRBV7-8 NA CASSDDPRQNHGGELFF TGTGCCAGCAGCGACGACCCTAGACAGAATCACGGCGGGGAGCTGTTTTTT
NA TRBJ1-1 TRBV19 NA CASSIAYSRSNTEAFF TGTGCCAGTAGTATAGCGTACAGTAGATCGAACACTGAAGCTTTCTTT
NA TRBJ2-7 TRBV7-2 TRBD1 CASSLGQGGYEQYF TGTGCCAGCAGCTTAGGACAGGGGGGGTACGAGCAGTACTTC